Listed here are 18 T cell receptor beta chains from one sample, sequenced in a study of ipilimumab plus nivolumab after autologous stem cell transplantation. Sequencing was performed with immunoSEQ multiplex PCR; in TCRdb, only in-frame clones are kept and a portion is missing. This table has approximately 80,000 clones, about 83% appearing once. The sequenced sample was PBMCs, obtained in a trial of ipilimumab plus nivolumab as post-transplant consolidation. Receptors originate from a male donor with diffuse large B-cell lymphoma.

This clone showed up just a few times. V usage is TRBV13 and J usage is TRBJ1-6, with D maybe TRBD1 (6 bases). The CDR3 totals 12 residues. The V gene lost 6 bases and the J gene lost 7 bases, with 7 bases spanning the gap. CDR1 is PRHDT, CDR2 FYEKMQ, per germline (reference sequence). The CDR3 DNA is TGTGCCAGCAGGAGGGGGAATTCACCCCTCCACTTT. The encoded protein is CASRRGNSPLHF.

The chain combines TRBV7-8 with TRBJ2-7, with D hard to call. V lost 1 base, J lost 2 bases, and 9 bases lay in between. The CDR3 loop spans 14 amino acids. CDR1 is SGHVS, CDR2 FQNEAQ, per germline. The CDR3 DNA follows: TGTGCCAGCAGCTTAGTTACAACTACCTACGAGCAGTACTTC. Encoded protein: CASSLVTTTYEQYF.

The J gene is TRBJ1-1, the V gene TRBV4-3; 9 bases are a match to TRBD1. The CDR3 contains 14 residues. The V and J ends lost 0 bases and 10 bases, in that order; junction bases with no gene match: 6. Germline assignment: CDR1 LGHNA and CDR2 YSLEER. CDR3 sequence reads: CASSQDEGQGRAFF. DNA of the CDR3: TGCGCCAGCAGCCAAGATGAGGGACAGGGACGAGCTTTCTTT.

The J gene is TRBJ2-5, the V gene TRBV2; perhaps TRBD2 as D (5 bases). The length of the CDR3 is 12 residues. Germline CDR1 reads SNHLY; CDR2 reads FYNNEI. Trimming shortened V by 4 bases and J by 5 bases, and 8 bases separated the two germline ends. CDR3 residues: CASSGQRETQYF. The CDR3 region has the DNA TGTGCCAGCAGTGGCCAGCGGGAGACCCAGTACTTC.

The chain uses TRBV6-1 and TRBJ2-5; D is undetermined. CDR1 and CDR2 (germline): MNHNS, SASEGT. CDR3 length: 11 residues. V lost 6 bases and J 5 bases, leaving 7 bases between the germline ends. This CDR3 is CASSSPETQYF. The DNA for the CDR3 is TGTGCCAGCAGCTCACCGGAGACCCAGTACTTC.

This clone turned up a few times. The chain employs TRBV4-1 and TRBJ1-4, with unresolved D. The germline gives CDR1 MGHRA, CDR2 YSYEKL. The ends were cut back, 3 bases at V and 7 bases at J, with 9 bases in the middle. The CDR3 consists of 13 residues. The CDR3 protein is CASSQAGGEKLFF. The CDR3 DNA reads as TGCGCCAGCAGCCAGGCGGGAGGTGAAAAACTGTTTTTT.

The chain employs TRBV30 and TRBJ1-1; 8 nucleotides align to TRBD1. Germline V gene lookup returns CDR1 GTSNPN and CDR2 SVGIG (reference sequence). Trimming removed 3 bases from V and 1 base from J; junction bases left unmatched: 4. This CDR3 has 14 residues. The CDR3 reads CAWSRQGPNTEAFF. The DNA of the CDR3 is TGTGCCTGGAGCCGACAGGGGCCGAACACTGAAGCTTTCTTT.

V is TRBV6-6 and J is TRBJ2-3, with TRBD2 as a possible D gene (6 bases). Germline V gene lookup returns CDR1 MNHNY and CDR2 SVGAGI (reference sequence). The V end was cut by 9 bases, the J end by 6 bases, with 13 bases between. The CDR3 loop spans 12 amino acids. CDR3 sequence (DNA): TGTGCCAGTGGACTAAACCACGATACGCAGTATTTT. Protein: CASGLNHDTQYF.

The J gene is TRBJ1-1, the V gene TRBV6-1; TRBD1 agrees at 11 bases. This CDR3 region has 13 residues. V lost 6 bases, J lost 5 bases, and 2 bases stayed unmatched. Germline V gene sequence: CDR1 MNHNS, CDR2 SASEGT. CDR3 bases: TGTGCCAGCAGCGGACAGGGGGCAACTGAAGCTTTCTTT. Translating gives CASSGQGATEAFF.

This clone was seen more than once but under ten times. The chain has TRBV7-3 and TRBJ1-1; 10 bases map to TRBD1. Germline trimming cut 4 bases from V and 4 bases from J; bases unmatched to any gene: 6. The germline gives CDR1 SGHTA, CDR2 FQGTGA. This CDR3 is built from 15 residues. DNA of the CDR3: TGTGCCAGCAGCTCCGGACAGGGGGTAAGCACTGAAGCTTTCTTT. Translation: CASSSGQGVSTEAFF. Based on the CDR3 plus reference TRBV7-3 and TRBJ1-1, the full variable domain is GAGVSQTPSNKVTEKGKYVELRCDPISGHTALYWYRQSLGQGPEFLIYFQGTGAADDSGLPNDRFFAVRPEGSVSTLKIQRTERGDSAVYLCASSSGQGVSTEAFFGQGTRLTVV.

CDR3 protein: CASSPGLHNEQFF. The CDR3 DNA sequence: TGTGCCAGCTCACCAGGGCTACACAATGAGCAGTTCTTC. J is TRBJ2-1 and V is TRBV18; D remains unclear. The CDR3 runs to 13 residues. The ends were cut back, 2 bases at V and 5 bases at J, with 7 bases in the middle. The germline CDR1 and CDR2 sequences are KGHSH and LQKENI.

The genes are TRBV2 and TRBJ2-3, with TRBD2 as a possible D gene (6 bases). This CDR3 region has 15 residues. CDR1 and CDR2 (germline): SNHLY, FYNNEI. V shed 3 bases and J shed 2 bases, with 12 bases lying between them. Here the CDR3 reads CASSDLGGTTDTQYF. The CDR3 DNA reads TGTGCCAGCAGTGATTTGGGGGGAACCACAGATACGCAGTATTTT.

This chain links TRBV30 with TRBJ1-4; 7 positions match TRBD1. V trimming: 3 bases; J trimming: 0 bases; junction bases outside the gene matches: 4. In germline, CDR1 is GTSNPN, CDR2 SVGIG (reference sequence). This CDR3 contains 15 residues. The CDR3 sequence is CAWRRGRATNEKLFF. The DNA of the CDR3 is TGTGCCTGGAGAAGGGGGCGGGCAACTAATGAAAAACTGTTTTTT. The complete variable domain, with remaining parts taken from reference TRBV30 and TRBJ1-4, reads SQTIHQWPATLVQPVGSPLSLECTVEGTSNPNLYWYRQAAGRGLQLLFYSVGIGQISSEVPQNLSASRPQDRQFILSSKKLLLSDSGFYLCAWRRGRATNEKLFFGSGTQLSVL.

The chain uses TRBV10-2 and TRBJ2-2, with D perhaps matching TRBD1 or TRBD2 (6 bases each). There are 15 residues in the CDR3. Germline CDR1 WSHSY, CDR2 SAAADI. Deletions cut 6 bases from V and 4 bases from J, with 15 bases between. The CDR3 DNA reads TGCGCCAGCAGGGTAACCGGGGGCCCCACCGGGGAGCTGTTTTTT. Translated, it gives CASRVTGGPTGELFF.

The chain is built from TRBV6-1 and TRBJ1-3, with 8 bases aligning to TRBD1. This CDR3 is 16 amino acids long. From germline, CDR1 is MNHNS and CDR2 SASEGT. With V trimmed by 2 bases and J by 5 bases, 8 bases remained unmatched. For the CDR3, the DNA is TGTGCCAGCAGTGAACCCGGACAGGGAGCCAGAAACACCATATATTTT. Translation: CASSEPGQGARNTIYF.

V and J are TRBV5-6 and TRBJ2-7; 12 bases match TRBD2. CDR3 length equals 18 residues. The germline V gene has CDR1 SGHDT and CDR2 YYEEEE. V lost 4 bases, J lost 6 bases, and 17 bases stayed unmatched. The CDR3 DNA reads TGTGCCAGCAGCCGAACAGCTAGCGGGGGGGCCTTTTTTTCCGAGCAGTACTTC. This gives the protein CASSRTASGGAFFSEQYF.

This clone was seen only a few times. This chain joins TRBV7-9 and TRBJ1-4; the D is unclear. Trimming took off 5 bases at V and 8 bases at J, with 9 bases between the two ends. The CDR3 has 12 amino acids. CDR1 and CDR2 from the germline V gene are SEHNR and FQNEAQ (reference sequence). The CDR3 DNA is TGTGCCAGCAGCCCCCCGGGGGAAAAACTGTTTTTT. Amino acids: CASSPPGEKLFF.

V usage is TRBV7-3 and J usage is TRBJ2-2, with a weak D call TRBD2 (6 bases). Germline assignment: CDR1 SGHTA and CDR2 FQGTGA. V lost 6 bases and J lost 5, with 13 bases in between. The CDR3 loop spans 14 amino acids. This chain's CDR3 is CASSPFGGTGELFF. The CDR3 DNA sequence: TGTGCCAGCAGTCCCTTTGGGGGGACCGGGGAGCTGTTTTTT.